This T cell receptor (beta chain) emerged from a study of cytomegalovirus exposure and HLA in healthy donors. Unmatched junction bases numbered 6, after V lost 2 bases and J lost 4 bases. This CDR3 has 15 amino acids. Germline loops: CDR1 MNHEY, CDR2 SVGAGI. Some clones are missing from TCRdb's copy, which holds only in-frame ones; the method was immunoSEQ multiplex PCR. Of 330,000 or so clones in the sample, just over 85% were seen once. The specimen was PBMCs. This clonotype was obtained from a young woman in good health and CMV-seronegative. The V call is TRBV6-5, the J call TRBJ2-7, with 9 bases matching TRBD2. The CDR3 sequence is CASSYGASGTYEQYF. In nucleotides, the CDR3 is TGTGCCAGCAGTTACGGGGCTAGCGGGACATACGAGCAGTACTTC.